What follows are 27 T cell receptor beta chains derived from one specimen sequenced in a study of CD8+CD57+ T cells in acquired aplastic anemia. Genomic DNA templated the TCR beta VDJ and CDR3 profiling. TCRdb re-derived calls from the reads in MiXCR, one entry per CDR3 protein. This sample carries approximately 58,000 distinct CDR3 sequences, approximately 50% of them seen once, and the ten largest clones take 16%. Patients chosen for sequencing had shown CD8+CD57+ cell expansion by flow cytometry. The material sequenced was sorted CD4+, CD8+, or CD8+CD57+ T cells (not recorded which) from PBMCs. These receptors all come from a human donor with aplastic anemia.

This clonotype was recorded many times. This rearrangement joins TRBV20-1 to TRBJ2-1; no reliable D call. The CDR3 spans 11 residues. The germline CDR1 and CDR2 sequences are DFQATT and SNEGSKA (reference sequence). Trimming took 1 base from V and 9 from J, leaving 7 bases between them. The CDR3, as DNA: TGCAGTGCTAGAGGTCCGACTGAGCAGTTCTTC. It codes for CSARGPTEQFF.

V is TRBV24-1 and J is TRBJ2-7; D not resolved. V lost 9 bases, J lost 5 bases, and 16 bases lay in between. Germline V gene lookup returns CDR1 KGHDR and CDR2 SFDVKD. The CDR3 totals 13 residues. CDR3 sequence (DNA): TGTGCCACCGGATTCGGAACCAAGGACGAGCAGTACGTC. This sequence encodes CATGFGTKDEQYV.

The J gene is TRBJ1-2, the V gene TRBV7-2, with D perhaps TRBD1 (5 bases). This CDR3 is 14 amino acids long. Trimming shortened V by 2 bases and J by 5 bases, and 12 bases separated the two germline ends. Germline V gene lookup returns CDR1 SGHTA and CDR2 FQGNSA. CDR3 sequence (DNA): TGTGCCAGCAGCTTAAGGGGACGGCCTTATGGCTACACCTTC. Translating gives CASSLRGRPYGYTF.

The chain employs TRBV11-2 and TRBJ2-5; a weak D match, TRBD2 (6 bases). CDR1 is SGHAT and CDR2 is FQNNGV in the germline V gene. The CDR3 extends over 15 amino acids. V was cut by 5 bases and J by 2 bases, with 15 bases left in between. The CDR3 loop reads CASSPVAGRQETQYF. The CDR3 bases are TGTGCCAGCAGCCCGGTCGCGGGGAGACAAGAGACCCAGTACTTC.

The chain is built from TRBV4-1 and TRBJ2-3; D gene ambiguous. Germline CDR1 is MGHRA and CDR2 is YSYEKL. CDR3 length: 13 residues. Deletions cut 4 bases from V and 3 bases from J, with 8 bases between. The CDR3 coding sequence is TGCGCCAGCAGCCCTATTGTAACAGATACGCAGTATTTT. It translates to CASSPIVTDTQYF.

The sample holds one count of this clonotype. This chain connects TRBV20-1 to TRBJ1-2; D is undetermined. Germline values: CDR1 DFQATT, CDR2 SNEGSKA (reference sequence). The CDR3 length is 12 residues. V was clipped by 6 bases and J by 0 bases, with 8 bases between them. The CDR3 nucleotides are TGCAGTGCAACAACAGCTAACTATGGCTACACCTTC. Protein: CSATTANYGYTF.

This clonotype showed up many times. The V call is TRBV7-7, the J call TRBJ2-3, with D maybe TRBD2 (5 bases). Trimming took 5 bases from V and 6 from J, leaving 9 bases between them. CDR1 is SSHAT, CDR2 FNYEAQ, per germline (reference sequence). The CDR3 is 12 amino acids. CDR3 DNA sequence: TGTGCCAGCAGCCAAACGGGGGATACGCAGTATTTT. Translation gives CASSQTGDTQYF. Based on the CDR3 plus reference TRBV7-7 and TRBJ2-3, the full variable domain is GAGVSQSPRYKVTKRGQDVTLRCDPISSHATLYWYQQALGQGPEFLTYFNYEAQPDKSGLPSDRFSAERPEGSISTLTIQRTEQRDSAMYRCASSQTGDTQYFGPGTRLTVL.

V is TRBV15 and J is TRBJ2-7; possibly TRBD1 for D (7 bases). The CDR3 runs 14 residues. V gave up 1 base and J gave up 7 bases, with 14 bases separating them. Germline CDR1 LNHNV, CDR2 YYDKDF (reference sequence). The CDR3 DNA reads TGTGCCACCAGCAGAGGGACGGAGGGGGCTGAGCAGTACTTC. It yields the protein CATSRGTEGAEQYF.

About this clonotype: With a much larger clone just one base away, this may be a read error. The V and J genes are TRBV7-2 and TRBJ2-3; D is uncertain. This CDR3 comprises 12 residues. The V end lost 4 bases, the J end lost 2 bases, and 4 bases lay between the germline ends. CDR1 is SGHTA and CDR2 is FQGNSA in the germline V gene. CDR3 in DNA: TGTGCCAGCAGCTGGGACACAGATACGCAGTATTTT. Its protein product is CASSWDTDTQYF.

V gene TRBV29-1 combines with J gene TRBJ2-5; 7 bases match TRBD1. The germline CDR1 and CDR2 sequences are SQVTM and ANQGSEA. V lost 4 bases, J lost 4 bases, and 6 bases stayed unmatched. The CDR3 runs to 13 residues. The CDR3 spells CSVAKGAGETQYF. Here the CDR3 DNA reads TGCAGCGTTGCAAAGGGGGCGGGAGAGACCCAGTACTTC.

The chain couples TRBV7-3 to TRBJ2-2, with a weak D call TRBD2 (5 bases). Germline CDR1 is SGHTA and CDR2 is FQGTGA. The CDR3 totals 12 residues. The V and J ends lost 5 bases and 7 bases respectively, with 8 bases between them. CDR3 nucleotides: TGTGCCAGCAGCACAGAGGGCGGGGAGCTGTTTTTT. As protein: CASSTEGGELFF.

This clonotype appeared once. The CDR3 spells CASSYRDRGDYGYTF. CDR3 nucleotide sequence: TGCGCCAGCAGCTACCGGGACAGGGGGGACTATGGCTACACCTTC. This rearrangement joins TRBV4-1 to TRBJ1-2; TRBD1 agrees at 11 bases. Germline CDR1 MGHRA, CDR2 YSYEKL. V dropped 5 bases and J dropped 3; count of bases not matched to a gene: 5. The CDR3 sequence is 15 residues long.

The rearrangement joins TRBV20-1 to TRBJ2-7; 10 nucleotides agree with TRBD2. V was pared by 3 bases and J by 7 bases, with 9 bases of the junction left unmatched. The CDR3 consists of 14 residues. Germline CDR1 and CDR2: DFQATT and SNEGSKA (reference sequence). The CDR3 coding sequence is TGCAGTGCTAGGGGGAGCGGGGGGGACCTGGAGCAGTACTTC. Its protein is CSARGSGGDLEQYF.

By its share, this clonotype is medium-sized (0.01 to 0.1%). This chain links TRBV29-1 with TRBJ1-1; unclear D gene. This CDR3 is built from 9 residues. The germline V and J ends were trimmed by 6 bases and 11 bases, with 10 bases remaining between them. The V gene's germline CDR1 is SQVTM and CDR2 ANQGSEA. The CDR3 loop reads CSVSGGAFF. CDR3 sequence (DNA): TGCAGCGTATCTGGCGGTGCTTTCTTT.

V gene TRBV2 combines with J gene TRBJ1-6; D is undetermined. Trimming cost V 6 bases and J 6 bases, with 15 bases left between them. The CDR3 is 15 amino acids. In germline, CDR1 is SNHLY, CDR2 FYNNEI. CDR3 nucleotides: TGTGCCAGCAGGCAGACTGACCGACCTAATTCACCCCTCCACTTT. Translated, it gives CASRQTDRPNSPLHF.

This clonotype showed up many times. A much larger clone lies a single base off, so this may be a read error. The chain has TRBV4-3 and TRBJ2-7; 8 bases are shared with TRBD1. The germline V gene encodes CDR1 LGHNA and CDR2 YSLEER. V lost 7 bases to trimming and J lost 1 base; unmatched junction nucleotides: 6. The CDR3 is made up of 14 amino acids. Here the CDR3 reads CASNQGDRSYEQYF. The CDR3, as DNA: TGCGCCAGCAACCAGGGGGACAGGTCCTACGAGCAGTACTTC.

This clonotype showed up many times. The chain couples TRBV9 to TRBJ2-1, with 9 bases fitting TRBD2. Trimming cost V 6 bases and J 0 bases; bases outside gene matches: 13. Germline CDR1 and CDR2: SGDLS and YYNGEE. The length of the CDR3 is 18 residues. The DNA of the CDR3 is TGTGCCAGCAACCAAAGCCCTAGCGGGGCCCACTCCTACAATGAGCAGTTCTTC. Its translation: CASNQSPSGAHSYNEQFF. Based on the CDR3 plus reference TRBV9 and TRBJ2-1, the full variable domain is DSGVTQTPKHLITATGQRVTLRCSPRSGDLSVYWYQQSLDQGLQFLIQYYNGEERAKGNILERFSAQQFPDLHSELNLSSLELGDSALYFCASNQSPSGAHSYNEQFFGPGTRLTVL.

The chain has TRBV2 and TRBJ2-7, with D unresolved. The CDR3 totals 12 residues. The V end lost 4 bases, the J end lost 9 bases, and 13 bases lay between the germline ends. Germline V CDR1 and CDR2: SNHLY, FYNNEI. The CDR3 is CASSVLTAGQYF. The CDR3 DNA is TGTGCCAGCAGTGTCCTAACGGCTGGGCAGTACTTC. Combining the CDR3 with reference TRBV2 and TRBJ2-7 gives the whole variable domain EPEVTQTPSHQVTQMGQEVILRCVPISNHLYFYWYRQILGQKVEFLVSFYNNEISEKSEIFDDQFSVERPDGSNFTLKIRSTKLEDSAMYFCASSVLTAGQYFGPGTRLTVT.

The chain joins TRBV24-1 to TRBJ1-1; 7 nucleotides agree with TRBD1. The CDR3 runs to 14 residues. Trimming cost V 5 bases and J 1 base; bases outside gene matches: 3. The germline V gene encodes CDR1 KGHDR and CDR2 SFDVKD. CDR3 in amino acids: CATSAGTANTEAFF. The CDR3, as DNA: TGTGCCACCAGTGCCGGGACAGCGAACACTGAAGCTTTCTTT.

V gene TRBV19 combines with J gene TRBJ2-1, with TRBD1 matching 9 bases. The germline V gene has CDR1 LNHDA and CDR2 SQIVND (reference sequence). The CDR3 contains 14 residues. Trimming removed 8 bases from V and 8 bases from J; junction bases left unmatched: 10. CDR3 sequence reads: CASGDRESSHEQFF. CDR3 nucleotides: TGTGCCAGTGGGGACAGGGAGTCTAGCCATGAGCAGTTCTTC.

The chain combines TRBV20-1 with TRBJ1-1, with D possibly being TRBD1 (6 bases). The CDR3 sequence is 14 residues long. V was cut by 0 bases and J by 4 bases, with 12 bases left in between. The V gene's germline CDR1 is DFQATT and CDR2 SNEGSKA (reference sequence). CDR3 residues: CSARDDRTGTEAFF. In DNA form, the CDR3 reads TGCAGTGCTAGAGATGACAGGACTGGCACTGAAGCTTTCTTT.

The CDR3 protein is CASSGEGGQPQHF. In DNA, the CDR3 is TGTGCCAGCAGTGGGGAGGGAGGTCAGCCCCAGCATTTT. J is TRBJ1-5 and V is TRBV2, with D uncertain. Trimming removed 4 bases from V and 6 bases from J, with 10 bases in between. Germline values: CDR1 SNHLY, CDR2 FYNNEI. The CDR3 extends over 13 amino acids.

J is TRBJ2-7 and V is TRBV27, with 7 bases matching TRBD2. The CDR3 covers 15 residues. Looked up from germline, CDR1 is MNHEY and CDR2 is SMNVEV (reference sequence). After removal of 4 bases from V and 0 bases from J, the junction contained 6 bases not matched to a gene. The CDR3 nucleotides read TGTGCCAGCAGTTGGGGCGGGGGTAGCTCCTACGAGCAGTACTTC. This encodes CASSWGGGSSYEQYF.

This clonotype was seen repeatedly, ten times or more. The V call is TRBV6-5, the J call TRBJ2-7, with TRBD1 as a possible D gene (6 bases). CDR3 length: 14 amino acids. With 4 bases removed from V and 5 bases from J, the gap between germline ends came to 15 bases. Germline V gene lookup returns CDR1 MNHEY and CDR2 SVGAGI. The CDR3 loop reads CASSSYTGMDEQYF. CDR3 in DNA: TGTGCCAGCAGTTCCTATACAGGGATGGACGAGCAGTACTTC.

The chain joins TRBV6-1 to TRBJ2-7; TRBD1 is a possible D gene (5 bases). The germline CDR1 and CDR2 sequences are MNHNS and SASEGT. Trimming left V 3 bases short and J 7 bases short, with 7 bases between. This CDR3 spans 11 amino acids. CDR3 in DNA: TGTGCCAGCAGTGATGGGGCGGAGCAGTACTTC. Protein sequence: CASSDGAEQYF.

This clonotype was seen repeatedly, ten times or more. J is TRBJ1-2 and V is TRBV28, with 9 nucleotides matching TRBD1. CDR1 and CDR2 (germline): MDHEN, SYDVKM. After removal of 4 bases from V and 2 bases from J, the junction contained 5 bases not matched to a gene. This CDR3 is built from 15 residues. CDR3 region: CASSSLGTGNYGYTF. The DNA for the CDR3 is TGTGCCAGCAGTTCCCTCGGGACAGGGAACTATGGCTACACCTTC.

CDR3 sequence reads: CASSSFYEQYF. The CDR3 nucleotides read TGTGCCAGCAGCTCCTTTTACGAGCAGTACTTC. The chain combines TRBV11-2 with TRBJ2-7; D remains unclear. The CDR3 covers 11 residues. Germline V CDR1 and CDR2: SGHAT, FQNNGV. Trimming cost V 4 bases and J 4 bases, with 5 bases left between them.